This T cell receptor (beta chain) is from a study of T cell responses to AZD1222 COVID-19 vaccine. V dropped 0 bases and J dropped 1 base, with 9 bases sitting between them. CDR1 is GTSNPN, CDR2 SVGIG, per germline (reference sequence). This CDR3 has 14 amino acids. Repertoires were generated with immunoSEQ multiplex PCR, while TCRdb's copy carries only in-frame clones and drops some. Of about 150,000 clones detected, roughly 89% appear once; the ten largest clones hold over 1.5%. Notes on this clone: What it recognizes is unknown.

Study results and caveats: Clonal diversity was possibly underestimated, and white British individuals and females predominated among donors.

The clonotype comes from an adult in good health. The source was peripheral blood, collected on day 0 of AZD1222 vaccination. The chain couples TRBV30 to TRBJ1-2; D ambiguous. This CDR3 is CAWSVPRFNYGYTF. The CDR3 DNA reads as TGTGCCTGGAGTGTACCCAGGTTTAACTATGGCTACACCTTC.